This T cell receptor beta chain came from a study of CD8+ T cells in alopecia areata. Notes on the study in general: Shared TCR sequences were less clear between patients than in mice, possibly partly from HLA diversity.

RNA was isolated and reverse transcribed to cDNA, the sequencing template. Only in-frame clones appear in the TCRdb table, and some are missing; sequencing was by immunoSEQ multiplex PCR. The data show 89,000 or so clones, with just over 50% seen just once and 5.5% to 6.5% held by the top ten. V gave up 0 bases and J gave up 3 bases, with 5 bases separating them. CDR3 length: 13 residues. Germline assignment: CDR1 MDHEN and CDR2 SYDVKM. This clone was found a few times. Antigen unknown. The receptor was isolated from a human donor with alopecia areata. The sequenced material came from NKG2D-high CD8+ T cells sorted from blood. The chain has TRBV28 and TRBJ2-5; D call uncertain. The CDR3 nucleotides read TGTGCCAGCAGTTTATGGGTTAAAGAGACCCAGTACTTC. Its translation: CASSLWVKETQYF.